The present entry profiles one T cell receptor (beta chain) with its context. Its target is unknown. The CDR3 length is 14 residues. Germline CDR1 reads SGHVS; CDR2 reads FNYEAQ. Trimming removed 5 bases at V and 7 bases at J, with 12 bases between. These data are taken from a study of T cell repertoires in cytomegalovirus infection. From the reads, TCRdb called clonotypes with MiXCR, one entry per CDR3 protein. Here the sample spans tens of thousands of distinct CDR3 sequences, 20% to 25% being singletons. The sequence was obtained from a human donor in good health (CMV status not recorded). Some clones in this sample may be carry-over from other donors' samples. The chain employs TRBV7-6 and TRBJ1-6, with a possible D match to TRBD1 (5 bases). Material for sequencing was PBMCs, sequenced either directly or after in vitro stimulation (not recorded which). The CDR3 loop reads CASSIGTVNSPLHF. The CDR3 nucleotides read TGTGCCAGCAGCATCGGGACGGTCAATTCACCCCTCCACTTT.